The 30 T cell receptor beta chains in this list originate from one sample, sequenced in a study of identical twins. One entry per CDR3 protein, called by TCRdb with MiXCR from the 5' RACE reads. The sample holds roughly 1.6 million distinct CDR3 sequences, roughly a third seen once. Sequencing used cord blood. The receptors stem from a newborn girl in good health.

This clonotype was counted many times. V is TRBV20-1 and J is TRBJ2-7, with 12 bases matching TRBD2. The CDR3 is made up of 16 amino acids. Germline CDR1 is DFQATT and CDR2 is SNEGSKA (reference sequence). With V trimmed by 2 bases and J by 3 bases, 8 bases remained unmatched. CDR3 sequence reads: CSARSATSGSYYEQYF. CDR3 bases: TGCAGTGCTAGATCCGCGACTAGCGGGAGCTACTACGAGCAGTACTTC.

This clonotype occurred many times. This rearrangement joins TRBV24-1 to TRBJ2-1; 9 nucleotides align to TRBD2. CDR1 is KGHDR and CDR2 is SFDVKD in the germline V gene. The CDR3 consists of 17 residues. V shed 7 bases, J shed 8 bases, and the junction held 17 bases outside the gene matches. CDR3: CATRDFIAGDEWDEQFF. CDR3 bases: TGTGCCACCAGGGACTTTATAGCGGGAGATGAATGGGATGAGCAGTTCTTC.

In this sample, this clonotype turned up a few times. The chain couples TRBV7-2 to TRBJ2-1; possible D gene TRBD2, 6 bases. Germline CDR1 and CDR2: SGHTA and FQGNSA. The CDR3 totals 15 residues. The V end was cut by 4 bases, the J end by 6 bases, with 16 bases between. CDR3 in amino acids: CASSSRLVSLNEQFF. The CDR3 DNA reads as TGTGCCAGCAGCTCCAGACTAGTATCTCTCAATGAGCAGTTCTTC. The variable domain in full, with the rest retrieved from reference TRBV7-2 and TRBJ2-1, is GAGVSQSPSNKVTEKGKDVELRCDPISGHTALYWYRQSLGQGLEFLIYFQGNSAPDKSGLPSDRFSAERTGGSVSTLTIQRTQQEDSAVYLCASSSRLVSLNEQFFGPGTRLTVL.

In this sample, this clonotype turned up many times. The chain is built from TRBV12-3 or TRBV12-4 and TRBJ2-7, with unresolved D. This CDR3 has 13 residues. Trimming shortened V by 7 bases and J by 0 bases, and 10 bases separated the two germline ends. The CDR3 sequence: CASTSVYSYEQYF. The CDR3 bases are TGTGCCAGCACCTCTGTATACTCCTACGAGCAGTACTTC.

This clonotype was seen more than once but under ten times. The chain joins TRBV20-1 to TRBJ2-7; 11 bases match TRBD2. Germline lookup yields CDR1 DFQATT and CDR2 SNEGSKA (reference sequence). V was clipped by 6 bases and J by 3 bases; unmatched bases: 10. This CDR3 is 15 amino acids long. In DNA, the CDR3 is TGCAGTGCGACGATAACTAGCGGGGGAGTCTACGAGCAGTACTTC. Translation: CSATITSGGVYEQYF.

As regards this clonotype: Germline is not matched at one junction end, which may reflect a read error. The rearrangement joins TRBV7-9 to TRBJ1-2; D is possibly TRBD1 (6 bases). The CDR3 is 17 residues long. CDR1 and CDR2 (germline): SEHNR, FQNEAQ (reference sequence). Here the CDR3 reads CASILPYIGGGSYGYTF. The CDR3 DNA reads TGTGCCAGCATCTTACCCTATATCGGAGGGGGTTCGTATGGCTACACCTTC.

Comments on this clonotype: A clone one base away is much larger, so this may be a read error. The chain combines TRBV29-1 with TRBJ2-1; D is perhaps TRBD2 (6 bases). Near its end, the DNA agrees better with TRBJ2-7, so the J call may be wrong. The CDR3 length is 13 residues. Germline-derived CDR1 and CDR2 are SQVTM and ANQGSEA. DNA for the CDR3: TGCAGCGCATCGACTAGATCCTACAATGAGCAGTACTTC. Translation: CSASTRSYNEQYF.

The chain recombines TRBV30 with TRBJ1-2, with a possible D match to TRBD1 (6 bases). Trimming shortened V by 3 bases and J by 0 bases, and 11 bases separated the two germline ends. CDR1 and CDR2 from the germline V gene are GTSNPN and SVGIG (reference sequence). There are 14 residues in the CDR3. CDR3 bases: TGTGCCTGGAGACTCCGGGACACTAACTATGGCTACACCTTC. It codes for CAWRLRDTNYGYTF.

This clonotype was seen ten or more times. The chain uses TRBV20-1 and TRBJ2-7; D gene unclear. Germline CDR1 is DFQATT and CDR2 is SNEGSKA (reference sequence). The CDR3 is 16 amino acids. V was shortened by 0 bases and J by 0 bases, with 15 bases between the two germline ends. This chain's CDR3 is CSARDYAKPSSYEQYF. CDR3 nucleotides: TGCAGTGCTAGAGATTATGCTAAGCCCAGCTCCTACGAGCAGTACTTC.

In its sample, this clonotype was seen a few times. V usage is TRBV5-1 and J usage is TRBJ2-4; 11 bases agree with TRBD2. Germline V gene data show CDR1 as SGHRS and CDR2 as YFSETQ. The CDR3 runs 16 residues. Germline trimming cut 2 bases from V and 5 bases from J; bases unmatched to any gene: 6. CDR3 nucleotide sequence: TGCGCCAGCAGCTTCGTAGCGGGAGGGCCGGAAAACATTCAGTACTTC. It translates to CASSFVAGGPENIQYF.

This clonotype was seen a handful of times. This sequence joins TRBV24-1 and TRBJ1-5, with 9 bases fitting TRBD1. Germline V gene data show CDR1 as KGHDR and CDR2 as SFDVKD. This CDR3 is built from 17 residues. V gave up 4 bases and J gave up 3 bases; unmatched junction bases: 9. The CDR3 sequence: CATSDHYGQGTNQPQHF. The CDR3 bases are TGTGCCACCAGTGACCACTATGGACAGGGGACCAATCAGCCCCAGCATTTT.

For this clonotype: This may arise from a read error, as a much more abundant clone is one base away. The rearrangement joins TRBV5-1 to TRBJ2-4; possibly TRBD1 for D (5 bases). The J call may be incorrect, as the DNA end agrees better with TRBJ2-7. CDR3 length: 14 amino acids. Germline values: CDR1 SGHRS, CDR2 YFSETQ. The CDR3 is CASSLTTGHYEQYF. As DNA, the CDR3 is TGCGCCAGCAGCTTGACAACAGGACATTACGAGCAGTACTTC.

V gene TRBV5-5 combines with J gene TRBJ2-1; D uncertain. The V end was cut by 0 bases, the J end by 0 bases, with 10 bases between. Germline CDR1 SGHKS, CDR2 YYEKEE (reference sequence). CDR3 length: 16 amino acids. The CDR3 sequence is CASSLELIVSYNEQFF. Here the CDR3 DNA reads TGTGCCAGCAGCTTGGAGCTAATTGTCTCCTACAATGAGCAGTTCTTC.

The rearrangement uses TRBV10-3 and TRBJ2-1; TRBD2 agrees at 8 bases. The CDR3 spans 16 residues. From germline, CDR1 is ENHRY and CDR2 SYGVKD. V gave up 0 bases and J gave up 7 bases; unmatched junction bases: 8. CDR3 in DNA: TGTGCCATCAGTGAGTCGATACTAGCGGACAAGAATGAGCAGTTCTTC. Translating it yields CAISESILADKNEQFF.

The table lists this clonotype with many counts. The CDR3 region is CAISDTGYGYTF. The DNA for the CDR3 is TGTGCCATCAGTGATACAGGGTATGGCTACACCTTC. The chain joins TRBV10-3 to TRBJ1-2; possible D gene TRBD1, 6 bases. Germline V gene data show CDR1 as ENHRY and CDR2 as SYGVKD. The CDR3 is 12 amino acids. The V end lost 3 bases, the J end lost 5 bases, and 7 bases lay between the germline ends.

Regarding this clonotype: This likely traces to a read error, being one base from a far larger clone. The V and J genes are TRBV7-8 and TRBJ2-1, with TRBD2 identical over 10 bases. The CDR3 covers 15 residues. Germline CDR1 is SGHVS and CDR2 is FQNEAQ. DNA of the CDR3: TGTGCCAGCAGCCTGGGACTAGCGACCTACAATGAGCAGATCTTC. Residues: CASSLGLATYNEQIF.

V and J are TRBV7-2 and TRBJ2-7; 12 nucleotides line up with TRBD2. The V segment lost 4 bases and the J segment 0 bases; nucleotides outside the gene matches: 13. This CDR3 contains 19 residues. Germline-derived CDR1 and CDR2 are SGHTA and FQGNSA. CDR3 region: CASSYSLGTSGLSSYEQYF. The CDR3 nucleotides read TGTGCCAGCAGCTATTCCCTCGGGACTAGCGGGTTGAGCTCCTACGAGCAGTACTTC.

The V gene is TRBV5-1, the J gene TRBJ2-7; D is unresolved. The V gene lost 0 bases and the J gene lost 0 bases, with 10 bases spanning the gap. The germline V gene encodes CDR1 SGHRS and CDR2 YFSETQ. This CDR3 contains 15 residues. The CDR3, as DNA: TGCGCCAGCAGCTTGGCCTGGCCTAGCTCCTACGAGCAGTACTTC. This translates into CASSLAWPSSYEQYF.

For this clonotype: A read error may account for a junction end that differs from germline. V is TRBV12-3 or TRBV12-4 and J is TRBJ2-3; the match to TRBD2 covers 10 bases. The CDR3 spans 18 residues. The CDR3 reads CASSLDPLLAGRADAQYF. The CDR3, as DNA: TGTGCCAGCAGTTTAGACCCATTACTAGCGGGGAGAGCAGATGCGCAGTATTTT.

This clonotype was found a few times. This CDR3 reads CASSLQKGTGLAAFF. For the CDR3, the DNA is TGTGCCAGCAGCCTCCAGAAGGGGACAGGTTTGGCGGCTTTCTTT. V and J are TRBV5-6 and TRBJ1-1; 8 nucleotides line up with TRBD1. With V trimmed by 4 bases and J by 11 bases, 16 bases remained unmatched. The CDR3 contains 15 residues. Germline V CDR1 and CDR2: SGHDT, YYEEEE.

This clonotype has just a few counts. V gene TRBV27 combines with J gene TRBJ2-2; 7 bases agree with TRBD1. V was clipped by 10 bases and J by 2 bases; unmatched bases: 10. The CDR3 is 15 amino acids. Germline CDR1 and CDR2: MNHEY and SMNVEV (reference sequence). The CDR3 loop reads CATDSRDSNTGELFF. DNA for the CDR3: TGTGCCACTGACTCCCGGGACAGTAACACCGGGGAGCTGTTTTTT.

The rearrangement uses TRBV6-5 and TRBJ2-3, with a possible D match to TRBD1 (5 bases). This CDR3 is built from 15 residues. Germline lookup yields CDR1 MNHEY and CDR2 SVGAGI. Trimming took 6 bases from V and 1 from J, leaving 14 bases between them. CDR3 amino acids: CASSRASHGTDTQYF. Written as DNA, the CDR3 is TGTGCCAGCAGCAGGGCCTCCCACGGCACAGATACGCAGTATTTT.

The chain has TRBV28 and TRBJ2-5; D is undetermined. Germline V gives CDR1 MDHEN, CDR2 SYDVKM. The CDR3 runs to 13 residues. V was clipped by 3 bases and J by 5 bases, with 10 bases between them. The CDR3: CASSFPPGETQYF. The DNA of the CDR3 is TGTGCCAGCAGTTTCCCCCCCGGGGAGACCCAGTACTTC.

This clonotype was counted between two and nine times. The V gene is TRBV4-1, the J gene TRBJ2-1, with TRBD2 identical over 11 bases. The V gene's germline CDR1 is MGHRA and CDR2 YSYEKL. V gave up 2 bases and J gave up 0 bases; unmatched junction bases: 15. The CDR3 is 21 residues long. The CDR3 region is CASSQPLAGGSGGASYNEQFF. CDR3 coding DNA: TGCGCCAGCAGCCAACCTTTAGCGGGAGGGTCCGGGGGGGCCTCCTACAATGAGCAGTTCTTC.

This sequence joins TRBV12-3 or TRBV12-4 and TRBJ2-5; 7 bases are shared with TRBD2. The CDR3 has 15 amino acids. Unmatched junction bases numbered 18, after V lost 6 bases and J lost 11 bases. The CDR3 sequence: CASRSSGTTISEQYF. The CDR3 bases are TGTGCCAGCAGATCCTCCGGGACTACAATTAGTGAGCAGTACTTC.

This clonotype was detected a few times. This chain connects TRBV20-1 to TRBJ1-6, with D possibly being TRBD1 (5 bases). V lost 6 bases and J 6 bases, leaving 15 bases between the germline ends. The CDR3 spans 14 residues. Germline-derived CDR1 and CDR2 are DFQATT and SNEGSKA (reference sequence). CDR3 bases: TGCAGTGCCAACCAACAGGATTTTAATTCACCCCTCCACTTT. It yields the protein CSANQQDFNSPLHF.

This clonotype has only a few counts. The chain combines TRBV21-1 with TRBJ2-3; the table's TRBD2 call for D was not verified on the DNA. TRBV21-1 is an annotated pseudogene. This CDR3 has 16 amino acids. CDR3 nucleotides: TGTGCCAGCAGCAAAGTTGGAGGGCGGGAGAGGGATACGCAGTATTTT. Its translation: CASSKVGGRERDTQYF.

This clonotype was picked up a small number of times. This sequence joins TRBV4-1 and TRBJ2-7, with D perhaps matching TRBD2 (6 bases). Trimming took off 3 bases at V and 2 bases at J, with 26 bases between the two ends. Germline V gene sequence: CDR1 MGHRA, CDR2 YSYEKL. This CDR3 contains 19 residues. The CDR3 DNA reads TGCGCCAGCAGCCATTTGATTTTGCAGGGAGGCTCAAAGCCCTACGAGCAGTACTTC. This gives the protein CASSHLILQGGSKPYEQYF.

Only a few counts were recorded for this clonotype. The chain combines TRBV9 with TRBJ2-3; no clear D gene. CDR3 size: 15 residues. The ends were cut back, 4 bases at V and 2 bases at J, with 14 bases in the middle. The germline gives CDR1 SGDLS, CDR2 YYNGEE. DNA of the CDR3: TGTGCCAGCAGCCCGACGCCAGGTATCACAGATACGCAGTATTTT. Protein product: CASSPTPGITDTQYF.

This clonotype has a count of ten or more. This chain connects TRBV20-1 to TRBJ2-3, with D tentatively TRBD2 (5 bases). The CDR3 contains 15 residues. Germline V CDR1 and CDR2: DFQATT, SNEGSKA (reference sequence). V lost 5 bases to trimming and J lost 4 bases, with 19 bases between them. CDR3 DNA sequence: TGCAGTGCTTTCCCCCTAGTTGGAGGCGCAGATACGCAGTATTTT. It encodes CSAFPLVGGADTQYF.